A single sample gave rise to the 5 T cell receptor beta chains below, sequenced in a study of CD8 T cells in Susac syndrome. RNA totalling roughly 0.45 to 1 ug underwent reverse transcription with random hexamers. TCRdb processed the immunoSEQ multiplex PCR reads anew with MiXCR; each CDR3 protein has one entry. The sample contains under 200,000 distinct CDR3 sequences, around 95% of which appear only once. Sequenced material: CD8+ T cells from PBMCs. The receptors shown here come from a human donor with multiple sclerosis.

The chain links TRBV29-1 to TRBJ1-1; D uncertain. V was shortened by 1 base and J by 0 bases, with 15 bases between the two germline ends. Per germline, CDR1 SQVTM and CDR2 ANQGSEA. The CDR3 has 16 amino acids. The CDR3 DNA reads as TGCAGCGTTGAAGCACACCCAGAATACATGAACACTGAAGCTTTCTTT. Protein product: CSVEAHPEYMNTEAFF. Filled out from reference TRBV29-1 and TRBJ1-1, the complete variable domain reads SAVISQKPSRDICQRGTSLTIQCQVDSQVTMMFWYRQQPGQSLTLIATANQGSEATYESGFVIDKFPISRPNLTFSTLTVSNMSPEDSSIYLCSVEAHPEYMNTEAFFGQGTRLTVV.

On this clonotype itself: An end of the junction differs from the germline gene, which may be a read error. V gene TRBV6-1 combines with J gene TRBJ2-7; 8 bases are a match to TRBD1. CDR3 length: 15 residues. Germline V gene lookup returns CDR1 MNHNS and CDR2 SASEGT. The CDR3: CASREDRGSSYEQYF. The CDR3, as DNA: TGTGCCAGCAGGGAAGACAGGGGAAGCAGCTACGAGCAGTACTTC.

The chain employs TRBV28 and TRBJ2-7, with D perhaps TRBD1 (6 bases). The CDR3 covers 13 residues. Trimming cost V 5 bases and J 7 bases, with 15 bases left between them. Germline CDR1 and CDR2: MDHEN and SYDVKM. CDR3 DNA sequence: TGTGCCAGCAGTCCACCAGGACAGATGGAGCAGTACTTC. Translated: CASSPPGQMEQYF.

The chain recombines TRBV7-9 with TRBJ2-7, with 7 bases lining up with TRBD2. V lost 2 bases, J lost 0 bases, and 1 base stayed unmatched. CDR1 and CDR2 (germline): SEHNR, FQNEAQ (reference sequence). The CDR3 has 14 residues. CDR3 protein: CASSLWTSSYEQYF. In DNA form, the CDR3 reads TGTGCCAGCAGCTTATGGACTAGCTCCTACGAGCAGTACTTC.

V and J are TRBV25-1 and TRBJ2-7; D not certain. V was trimmed by 3 bases and J by 3 bases, leaving 6 bases between them. Germline V gene data show CDR1 as MGHDK and CDR2 as SYGVNS. This CDR3 comprises 12 residues. For the CDR3, the DNA is TGTGCCAGCAGTGAGAAGGGCTACGAGCAGTACTTC. This sequence encodes CASSEKGYEQYF.